This T cell receptor beta chain originates from a study of blood T cell repertoires in COVID-19. Looking at the study overall: Samples taken during acute and convalescent COVID-19 were collected in the United States, Italy and Spain. T cells, B-cell-depleted T cells, or PBMCs provided the cDNA or gDNA that served as material.

Original processing notes: Amplification from reference gene primers served as the basis for estimated nucleated cell counts. The data were produced by immunoSEQ multiplex PCR, yet TCRdb's version contains in-frame clones alone and is incomplete. The V and J calls and the clone size are those of that table, but D and trimming were determined from the DNA. The sample has about 240,000 clones, about four fifths seen once. Germline CDR1 SGHRS, CDR2 YFSETQ. Trimming left V 2 bases short and J 8 bases short, with 10 bases between. The CDR3 runs to 12 residues. Sequencing was carried out using peripheral blood. The TCR sequence derives from a woman aged 80 or older with acute or convalescent COVID-19. V and J are TRBV5-1 and TRBJ1-2; tentative D call: TRBD1 (5 bases). CDR3 residues: CASSLRGGGYTF. The CDR3 DNA reads TGCGCCAGCAGCTTAAGGGGAGGGGGCTACACCTTC.